The table lists the clone carrying this T cell receptor (beta chain) with many counts. Its specificity is unknown. The data belong to a study of T cells after yellow fever vaccination. Study findings and constraints: Any FACS-sorted repertoire could hold abundant clonotypes that contaminate it from the bulk population. It was the secondary response that reached its peak faster, day 5 versus 15, but it was weaker. Only a minor proportion of clonotypes was detected across both CD4 and CD8 compartments.

Germline V gene lookup returns CDR1 SGHVS and CDR2 FQNEAQ. The CDR3 loop spans 18 amino acids. V trimming: 3 bases; J trimming: 1 base; junction bases outside the gene matches: 4. TCRdb processed the 5' RACE reads anew with MiXCR; each CDR3 protein has one entry. The profile covers about 240,000 distinct CDR3 sequences, with 6.9% appearing a single time and around 0.9% taken by the ten largest. The specimen was CD4+ T cells sorted from PBMCs, collected 15 days after the yellow fever booster vaccination. The clonotype originates from a man younger than 45 who received the YFV17D yellow fever vaccine. V usage is TRBV7-8 and J usage is TRBJ2-3; 16 nucleotides align to TRBD2. CDR3 sequence (DNA): TGTGCCAGCAGCTTGGGACTAGCGGGAGGGCCGGGCACAGATACGCAGTATTTT. Translated, it gives CASSLGLAGGPGTDTQYF.